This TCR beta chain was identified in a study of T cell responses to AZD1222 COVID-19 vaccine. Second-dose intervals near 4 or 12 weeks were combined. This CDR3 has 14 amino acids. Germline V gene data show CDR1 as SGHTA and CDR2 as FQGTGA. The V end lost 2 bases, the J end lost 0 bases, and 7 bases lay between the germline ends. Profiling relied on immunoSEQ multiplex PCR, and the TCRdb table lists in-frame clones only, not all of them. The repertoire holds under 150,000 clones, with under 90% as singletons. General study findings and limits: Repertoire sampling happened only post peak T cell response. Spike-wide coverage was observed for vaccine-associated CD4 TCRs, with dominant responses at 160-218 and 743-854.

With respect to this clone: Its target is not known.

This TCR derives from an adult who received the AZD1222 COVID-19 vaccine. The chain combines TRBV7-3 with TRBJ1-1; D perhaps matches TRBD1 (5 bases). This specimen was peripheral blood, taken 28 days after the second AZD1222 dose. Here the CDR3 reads CASSLGGVNTEAFF. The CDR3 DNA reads TGTGCCAGCAGCTTAGGAGGGGTGAACACTGAAGCTTTCTTT.